Listed below are T cell receptor beta chains from one sample, sequenced in a study of T cells in Graves' hyperthyroidism and ophthalmopathy. MiXCR was run by TCRdb on the multiplex PCR reads, yielding one entry per CDR3 protein. The profile shows 130,000 or so distinct CDR3 sequences, approximately 20% of them singletons. Material: blood. The receptor set was obtained from a woman in her fifties or sixties with Graves' hyperthyroidism that later progressed to Graves' ophthalmopathy. Each CDR3 is given with its conserved first and last residue. A D gene is named only where the DNA matches it firmly. Clone size appears in some rows only: once, few, many, or a class for an expanded clone.

TRBJ2-3 . TRBV18 . CASSPRRDELSAQYF TGTGCCAGCTCACCACGCCGGGACGAGCTCTCGGCGCAGTATTTT
TRBJ2-7 TRBD2 TRBV20-1 many CSARDLVRAGAYEQYF TGCAGTGCTAGAGATCTTGTGAGAGCGGGAGCCTACGAGCAGTACTTC
TRBJ1-6 TRBD1 TRBV11-2 many CASNLQGGNSPLHF TGTGCCAGCAATCTACAGGGGGGGAATTCACCCCTCCACTTT
TRBJ2-1 TRBD2 TRBV5-1 many CASSVLADSYNEQFF TGCGCCAGCAGCGTTCTAGCGGACTCCTACAATGAGCAGTTCTTC
TRBJ2-4 . TRBV29-1 few CSVAQGVNIQYF TGCAGCGTTGCACAGGGAGTAAACATTCAGTACTTC
TRBJ1-2 . TRBV29-1 few CSVGTNYGYTF TGCAGCGTTGGGACAAACTATGGCTACACCTTC
TRBJ2-5 TRBD2 TRBV3-1 few CASRPASGKRETQYF TGTGCCAGCAGGCCCGCTAGCGGGAAGAGGGAGACCCAGTACTTC
TRBJ1-1 . TRBV19 . CASSDTRYTEAFF TGTGCCAGTAGTGACACTAGGTACACTGAAGCTTTCTTT
TRBJ2-2 . TRBV9 . CASSFQTGSGELFF TGTGCCAGCAGCTTTCAAACAGGGAGCGGGGAGCTGTTTTTT
TRBJ2-7 TRBD1 TRBV19 few CASSIRDSSSYEQYF TGTGCCAGTAGTATAAGGGACAGCAGCTCCTACGAGCAGTACTTC
TRBJ1-2 . TRBV18 . CASSPPGRPGSGYTF TGTGCCAGCTCACCACCGGGCAGGCCTGGTTCAGGCTACACCTTC
TRBJ1-1 . TRBV2 many CASSDQIEAFF TGTGCCAGCAGCGATCAGATTGAAGCTTTCTTT
TRBJ1-5 . TRBV28 many CASSRVSNQPQHF TGTGCCAGCAGTAGAGTGAGCAATCAGCCCCAGCATTTT
TRBJ2-7 . TRBV11-3 . CASSLQGRAAYEQYF TGTGCCAGCAGCTTACAGGGCCGAGCCGCGTACGAGCAGTACTTC
TRBJ2-7 TRBD1 TRBV27 . CASSQPGQGLVEQYF TGTGCCAGCAGTCAGCCGGGACAGGGTCTTGTCGAGCAGTACTTC
TRBJ2-3 TRBD2 TRBV5-6 many CASSSGRLIDTQYF TGTGCCAGCAGCTCCGGGAGGTTGATAGATACGCAGTATTTT
TRBJ2-7 . TRBV3-1 many CASSQAGNSYEQYF TGTGCCAGCAGCCAGGCGGGAAACTCCTACGAGCAGTACTTC
TRBJ2-1 . TRBV3-1 many CASSQGPLRNEQFF TGTGCCAGCAGCCAAGGGCCCCTCCGCAATGAGCAGTTCTTC
TRBJ2-3 TRBD2 TRBV19 . CASRSSGTTDTQYF TGTGCCAGTAGATCTAGCGGGACCACAGATACGCAGTATTTT
TRBJ2-2 . TRBV4-1 . CASSPGRGPNTGELFF TGCGCCAGCAGCCCAGGAAGGGGCCCGAACACCGGGGAGCTGTTTTTT
TRBJ1-3 TRBD1 TRBV12-3/TRBV12-4 . CASSLGRGRNTIYF TGTGCCAGCAGTTTAGGCAGGGGGCGGAACACCATATATTTT
TRBJ2-5 . TRBV12-5 . CASGLGLKTDQQETQYF TGTGCTAGTGGTTTGGGACTAAAGACAGACCAACAAGAGACCCAGTACTTC
TRBJ2-3 TRBD2 TRBV27 . CASSSRAGGPSDTQYF TGTGCCAGCAGTTCACGAGCGGGAGGGCCGTCAGATACGCAGTATTTT
TRBJ2-1 TRBD2 TRBV5-1 many CASSLDGTTYNEQFF TGCGCCAGCAGCTTGGACGGGACTACCTACAATGAGCAGTTCTTC
TRBJ2-5 . TRBV20-1 many CSARGRNQETQYF TGCAGTGCTAGAGGGCGGAACCAAGAGACCCAGTACTTC
TRBJ1-5 . TRBV28 . CASSLAHRPQHF TGTGCCAGCAGCCTTGCTCATCGGCCCCAGCATTTT
TRBJ2-1 . TRBV2 many CASSELLIVEQFF TGTGCCAGCAGTGAACTGTTAATCGTTGAGCAGTTCTTC
TRBJ2-7 . TRBV5-5 . CASSLNTASYEQYF TGTGCCAGCAGCTTGAACACAGCCTCCTACGAGCAGTACTTC
TRBJ2-1 . TRBV9 few CASSARRLVPHNEQFF TGTGCCAGCAGCGCCAGGAGGCTAGTACCTCACAATGAGCAGTTCTTC
TRBJ1-1 . TRBV2 . CASSVGVLANTEAFF TGTGCCAGCAGTGTTGGGGTCCTGGCGAACACTGAAGCTTTCTTT
TRBJ2-7 . TRBV18 many CASSKDTYEQYF TGTGCCAGCTCAAAGGACACCTACGAGCAGTACTTC
TRBJ2-6 . TRBV28 many CASRSVPSGANVLTF TGTGCCAGCAGATCCGTCCCATCTGGGGCCAACGTCCTGACTTTC
TRBJ2-1 TRBD2 TRBV5-1 many CASSSPGLGYNEQFF TGCGCCAGCAGCTCCCCGGGACTAGGATACAATGAGCAGTTCTTC
TRBJ1-2 TRBD1 TRBV28 many CASSFQTGNYGYTF TGTGCCAGCAGTTTCCAGACAGGGAACTATGGCTACACCTTC
TRBJ2-3 . TRBV27 . CASSSFPSVSGTDTQYF TGTGCCAGCAGTTCTTTTCCGAGTGTCTCGGGCACAGATACGCAGTATTTT
TRBJ2-7 . TRBV20-1 many CSAPIGQFYEQYF TGCAGTGCTCCCATAGGACAGTTCTACGAGCAGTACTTC
TRBJ2-7 . TRBV2 many CASSGEGAPPGDEQYF TGTGCCAGCAGTGGTGAGGGAGCCCCACCGGGGGACGAGCAGTACTTC
TRBJ1-3 . TRBV7-9 few CASSLERNTIYF TGTGCCAGCAGCTTAGAGAGGAACACCATATATTTT
TRBJ1-2 . TRBV12-3/TRBV12-4 . CASSLTQRVKNGYTF TGTGCCAGCAGTCTCACTCAGCGGGTCAAAAATGGCTACACCTTC
TRBJ2-7 . TRBV24-1 . CATSDFNSDEQYF TGTGCCACCAGTGATTTCAACAGCGACGAGCAGTACTTC
TRBJ2-7 TRBD2 TRBV12-3/TRBV12-4 . CASSLVAGVDEQYF TGTGCCAGCAGTTTAGTAGCGGGAGTAGATGAGCAGTACTTC
TRBJ2-5 . TRBV18 . CASPPKRETQYF TGTGCCAGCCCACCGAAAAGGGAGACCCAGTACTTC
TRBJ2-1 TRBD1 TRBV28 . CASSTSQGYNEQFF TGTGCCAGCAGCACATCACAGGGGTACAATGAGCAGTTCTTC
TRBJ1-1 . TRBV12-3/TRBV12-4 many CASSLGGSNTEAFF TGTGCCAGCAGTTTAGGAGGATCGAACACTGAAGCTTTCTTT
TRBJ1-6 . TRBV2 many CASKVRRGDNSPLHF TGTGCCAGCAAAGTGCGCCGAGGGGATAATTCACCCCTCCACTTT
TRBJ2-1 TRBD2 TRBV19 few CASTRDGAGYNEQFF TGTGCCAGTACACGCGATGGAGCGGGGTACAATGAGCAGTTCTTC
TRBJ1-4 . TRBV5-1 many CASSLVPDGEKLFF TGCGCCAGCAGCTTGGTTCCGGATGGGGAAAAACTGTTTTTT
TRBJ1-4 . TRBV5-4 . CASSLPTNEKLFF TGTGCCAGCAGCTTGCCCACCAATGAAAAACTGTTTTTT
TRBJ1-1 . TRBV12-5 many CASGLVTNTEAFF TGTGCTAGTGGTTTGGTGACGAACACTGAAGCTTTCTTT
TRBJ2-7 . TRBV2 many CASKNDLTYEQYF TGTGCCAGCAAAAATGACCTGACCTACGAGCAGTACTTC
TRBJ1-4 TRBD1 TRBV12-3/TRBV12-4 many CASSVNRGTEKLFF TGTGCCAGCAGCGTTAACAGGGGGACTGAAAAACTGTTTTTT
TRBJ2-1 TRBD2 TRBV20-1 many CSARRTSGRGPEQFF TGCAGTGCTAGAAGGACTAGCGGGAGAGGCCCTGAGCAGTTCTTC
TRBJ2-1 . TRBV11-3 many CASSGGGMQFF TGTGCCAGCAGCGGCGGCGGGATGCAGTTCTTC
TRBJ2-6 TRBD1 TRBV6-1 few CASSWGGQGASGANVLTF TGTGCCAGCAGTTGGGGAGGACAGGGGGCGTCTGGGGCCAACGTCCTGACTTTC
TRBJ2-3 . TRBV10-3 few CAISVGTDTQYF TGTGCCATCAGTGTGGGCACAGATACGCAGTATTTT
TRBJ2-3 TRBD2 TRBV29-1 . CSVFGLAGGSTDTQYF TGCAGCGTTTTTGGACTAGCGGGAGGGAGCACAGATACGCAGTATTTT
TRBJ2-2 . TRBV20-1 . CSAKRGGTGELFF TGCAGTGCTAAGAGGGGGGGCACCGGGGAGCTGTTTTTT
TRBJ1-1 . TRBV6-1 . CASSEPGAFF TGTGCCAGCAGTGAACCCGGGGCTTTCTTT
TRBJ2-1 . TRBV20-1 many CSASDYGQGYNEQFF TGCAGTGCTAGTGACTACGGGCAGGGATACAATGAGCAGTTCTTC
TRBJ2-1 . TRBV12-3/TRBV12-4 . CASSLAQGTNEQFF TGTGCCAGCAGTTTAGCGCAGGGGACCAATGAGCAGTTCTTC